This record concerns one TCR beta chain sequence. Researchers amplified the TCR beta CDR3 regions from RNA transcripts. First-round RT-PCR with HTBI primers amplified the TCR CDR3 region. TCRdb reprocessed the multiplex PCR reads via MiXCR and lists one record per CDR3 protein. The sample has roughly 570,000 distinct CDR3 sequences; more than 15% are singletons. V was pared by 7 bases and J by 3 bases, with 10 bases of the junction left unmatched. This CDR3 is built from 16 residues. Germline values: CDR1 SNHLY, CDR2 FYNNEI. The data were obtained in a study of T cells in Graves' hyperthyroidism and ophthalmopathy.

This receptor was obtained from a woman in her 30s with Graves' hyperthyroidism. The V call is TRBV2, the J call TRBJ2-5; 11 positions match TRBD2. Sequencing was done on a sample of blood. CDR3 region: CASIKASGRSKETQYF. CDR3 DNA: TGTGCCAGCATAAAGGCTAGCGGGAGGTCAAAAGAGACCCAGTACTTC.